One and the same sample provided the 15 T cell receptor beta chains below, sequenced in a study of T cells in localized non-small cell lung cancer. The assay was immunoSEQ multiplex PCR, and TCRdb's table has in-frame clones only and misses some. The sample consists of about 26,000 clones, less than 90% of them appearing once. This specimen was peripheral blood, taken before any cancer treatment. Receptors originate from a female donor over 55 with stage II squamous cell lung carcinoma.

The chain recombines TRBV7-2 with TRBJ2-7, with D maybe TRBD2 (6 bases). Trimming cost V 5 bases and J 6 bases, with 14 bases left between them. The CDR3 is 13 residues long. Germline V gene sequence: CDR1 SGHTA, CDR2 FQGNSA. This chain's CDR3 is CASSPWVGSEQYF. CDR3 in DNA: TGTGCCAGCAGCCCCTGGGTCGGGAGCGAGCAGTACTTC.

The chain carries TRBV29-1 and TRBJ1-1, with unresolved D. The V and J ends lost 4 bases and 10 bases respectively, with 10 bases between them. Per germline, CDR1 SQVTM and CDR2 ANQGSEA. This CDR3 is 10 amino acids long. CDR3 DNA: TGCAGCGTTGTAGAACGGGGAGCTTTCTTT. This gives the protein CSVVERGAFF.

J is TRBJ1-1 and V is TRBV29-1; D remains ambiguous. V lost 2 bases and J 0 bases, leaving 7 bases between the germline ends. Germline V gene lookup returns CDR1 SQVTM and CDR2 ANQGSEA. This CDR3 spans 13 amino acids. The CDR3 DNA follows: TGCAGCGTTGAAACCCCTTTGAACACTGAAGCTTTCTTT. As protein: CSVETPLNTEAFF.

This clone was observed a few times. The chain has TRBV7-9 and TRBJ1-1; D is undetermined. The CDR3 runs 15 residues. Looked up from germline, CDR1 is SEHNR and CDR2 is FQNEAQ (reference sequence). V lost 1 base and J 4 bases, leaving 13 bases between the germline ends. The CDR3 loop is CASSLGLGLGTEAFF. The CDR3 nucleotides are TGTGCCAGCAGCTTAGGGCTCGGGCTGGGCACTGAAGCTTTCTTT. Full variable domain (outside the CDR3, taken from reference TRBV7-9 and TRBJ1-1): DTGVSQNPRHKITKRGQNVTFRCDPISEHNRLYWYRQTLGQGPEFLTYFQNEAQLEKSRLLSDRFSAERPKGSFSTLEIQRTEQGDSAMYLCASSLGLGLGTEAFFGQGTRLTVV.

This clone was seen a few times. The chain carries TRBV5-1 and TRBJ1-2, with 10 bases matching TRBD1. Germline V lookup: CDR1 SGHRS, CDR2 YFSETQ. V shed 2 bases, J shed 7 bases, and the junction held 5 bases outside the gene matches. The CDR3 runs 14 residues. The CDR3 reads CASSLGQGVVGYTF. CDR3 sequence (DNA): TGCGCCAGCAGCTTAGGACAGGGGGTTGTTGGCTACACCTTC.

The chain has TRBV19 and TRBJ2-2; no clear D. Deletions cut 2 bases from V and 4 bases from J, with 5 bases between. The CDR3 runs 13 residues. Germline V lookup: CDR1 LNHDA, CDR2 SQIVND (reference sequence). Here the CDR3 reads CASSIRITGELFF. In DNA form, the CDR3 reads TGTGCCAGTAGTATACGGATCACCGGGGAGCTGTTTTTT.

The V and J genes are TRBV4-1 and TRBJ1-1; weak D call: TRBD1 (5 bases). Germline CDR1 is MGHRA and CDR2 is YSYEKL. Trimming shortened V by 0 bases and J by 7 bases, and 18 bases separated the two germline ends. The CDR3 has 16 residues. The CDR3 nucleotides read TGCGCCAGCAGCCAAGAGGTCCGGACACTCTCAGGTGAAGCTTTCTTT. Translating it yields CASSQEVRTLSGEAFF.

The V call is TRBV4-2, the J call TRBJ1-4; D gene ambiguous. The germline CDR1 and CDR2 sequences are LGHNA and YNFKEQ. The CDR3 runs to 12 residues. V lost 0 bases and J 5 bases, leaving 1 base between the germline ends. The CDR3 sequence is CASSQENEKLFF. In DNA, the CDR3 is TGTGCCAGCAGCCAAGAAAATGAAAAACTGTTTTTT.

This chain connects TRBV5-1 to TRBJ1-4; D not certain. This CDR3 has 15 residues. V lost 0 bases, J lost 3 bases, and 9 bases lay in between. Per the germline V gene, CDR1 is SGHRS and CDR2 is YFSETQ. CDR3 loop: CASSLDGEANEKLFF. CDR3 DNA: TGCGCCAGCAGCTTGGATGGGGAAGCTAATGAAAAACTGTTTTTT.

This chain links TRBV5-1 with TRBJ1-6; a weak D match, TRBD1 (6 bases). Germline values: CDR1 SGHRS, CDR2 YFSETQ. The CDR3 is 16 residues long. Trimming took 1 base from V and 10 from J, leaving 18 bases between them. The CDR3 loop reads CASSLTFVGGGSPLHF. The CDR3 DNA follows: TGCGCCAGCAGCTTGACCTTTGTAGGGGGAGGATCACCCCTCCACTTT. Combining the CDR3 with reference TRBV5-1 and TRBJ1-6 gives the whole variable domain KAGVTQTPRYLIKTRGQQVTLSCSPISGHRSVSWYQQTPGQGLQFLFEYFSETQRNKGNFPGRFSGRQFSNSRSEMNVSTLELGDSALYLCASSLTFVGGGSPLHFGNGTRLTVT.

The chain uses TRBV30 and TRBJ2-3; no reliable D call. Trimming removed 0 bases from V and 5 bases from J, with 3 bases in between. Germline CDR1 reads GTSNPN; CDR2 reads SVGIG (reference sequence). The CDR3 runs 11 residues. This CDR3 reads CAWSVVDTQYF. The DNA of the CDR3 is TGTGCCTGGAGTGTTGTAGATACGCAGTATTTT.

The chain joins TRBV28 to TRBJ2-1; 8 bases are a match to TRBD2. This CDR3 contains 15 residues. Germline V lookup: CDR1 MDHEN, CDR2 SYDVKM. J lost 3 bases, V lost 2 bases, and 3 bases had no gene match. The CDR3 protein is CASSLNLAGYNEQFF. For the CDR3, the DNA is TGTGCCAGCAGTTTAAACCTAGCGGGCTACAATGAGCAGTTCTTC.

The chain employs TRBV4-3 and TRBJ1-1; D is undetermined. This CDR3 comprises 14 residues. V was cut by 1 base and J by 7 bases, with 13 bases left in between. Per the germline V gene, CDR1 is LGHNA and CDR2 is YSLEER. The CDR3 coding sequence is TGCGCCAGCAGCCAAGGAAATGTTGGCATTGAAGCTTTCTTT. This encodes CASSQGNVGIEAFF.

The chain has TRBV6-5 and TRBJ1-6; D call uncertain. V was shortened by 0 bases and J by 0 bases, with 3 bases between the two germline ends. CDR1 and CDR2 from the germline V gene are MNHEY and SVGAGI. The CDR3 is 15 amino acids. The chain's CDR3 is CASSYSSSYNSPLHF. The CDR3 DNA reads TGTGCCAGCAGTTACTCCAGCTCCTATAATTCACCCCTCCACTTT.

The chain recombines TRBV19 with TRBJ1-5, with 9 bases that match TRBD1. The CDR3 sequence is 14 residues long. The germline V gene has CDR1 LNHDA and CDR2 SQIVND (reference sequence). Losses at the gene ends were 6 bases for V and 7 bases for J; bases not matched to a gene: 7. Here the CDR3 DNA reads TGTGCCAGTAGGCTACAGGGGGCCGGGCAGCCCCAGCATTTT. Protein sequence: CASRLQGAGQPQHF.